This is a list of T cell receptor beta chains from one sample in a study of cytomegalovirus exposure and HLA in healthy donors. Using immunoSEQ multiplex PCR, the repertoire was profiled, and TCRdb retains in-frame clones only, with some absent. Altogether over 100,000 clones are present, roughly 82% being singletons, with the ten largest covering about 4.3%. The sample comprised PBMCs. These receptors originate from a male donor in good health and CMV-seropositive. CDR3s include the opening cysteine and the closing phenylalanine or tryptophan. A D gene is named only where the DNA matches it firmly.

v_gene	d_gene	j_gene	CDR3aa
TRBV28	TRBD1	TRBJ2-7	CASSSVPGTGGFYEQYF
TRBV5-6	NA	TRBJ2-3	CASSLGGPSTDTQYF
TRBV11-2	NA	TRBJ2-5	CASSWPGGETQYF
TRBV28	TRBD1	TRBJ1-1	CASRETGGRALNTEAFF
TRBV6-5	NA	TRBJ2-7	CASSSGTLSYEQYF
TRBV11-2	TRBD2	TRBJ2-3	CASSLGGSGGYTDTQYF
TRBV7-3	TRBD2	TRBJ2-7	CASSPGLAVSYEQYF
TRBV7-8	TRBD1	TRBJ2-5	CASSSDLGQARETQYF
TRBV5-6	TRBD1	TRBJ1-1	CASRTGTGGAEAFF
TRBV7-9	NA	TRBJ2-1	CASSLLASPDNEQFF
TRBV18	TRBD2	TRBJ2-1	CASSPALAGGSYNEQFF
TRBV5-1	TRBD1	TRBJ1-1	CASSLAGGGTEAFF
TRBV23-1	TRBD2	TRBJ2-7	CASSQWTSGDGYEQYF
TRBV9	NA	TRBJ2-1	CASSVDGRGDNEQFF
TRBV15	TRBD2	TRBJ2-7	CATSIGGAGDLYEQYF
TRBV10-3	TRBD1	TRBJ2-2	CAISAKGQGTNLNTGELFF
TRBV14	NA	TRBJ1-4	CASSRLGDFNEKLFF
TRBV18	TRBD1	TRBJ2-7	CASSHDRGLVYEQYF
TRBV28	NA	TRBJ2-7	CASSTPGTSTEQYF
TRBV6-1	TRBD1	TRBJ2-7	CASSELGTGRIYEQYF
TRBV28	TRBD2	TRBJ2-4	CASSRPGLAGGRAKNIQYF
TRBV5-4	NA	TRBJ1-4	CASSLGQGNEKLFF
TRBV5-1	NA	TRBJ2-7	CASSSGQTYEQYF
TRBV2	NA	TRBJ2-3	CASSPSGRGADTQYF
TRBV6-1	TRBD1	TRBJ2-2	CASSRQGGGTGELFF
TRBV19	TRBD1	TRBJ1-5	CASGSNRGLGRQPQHF
TRBV10-3	NA	TRBJ2-7	CAISPRRSEQYF
TRBV5-5	NA	TRBJ2-2	CASSLGGGVPNRAGELFF
TRBV7-3	NA	TRBJ2-1	CASSLTPSYNEQFF
TRBV2	TRBD1	TRBJ2-7	CASSSDRGPKSYEQYF
TRBV30	NA	TRBJ1-1	CAWSVQANTEAFF
TRBV15	NA	TRBJ2-7	CATSRRNYEQYF
TRBV4-1	TRBD2	TRBJ2-1	CASSPVLLAGDEQFF
TRBV2	TRBD1	TRBJ2-7	CASSARGLNEQYF
TRBV5-1	NA	TRBJ2-7	CASSLLAFGNYEQYF